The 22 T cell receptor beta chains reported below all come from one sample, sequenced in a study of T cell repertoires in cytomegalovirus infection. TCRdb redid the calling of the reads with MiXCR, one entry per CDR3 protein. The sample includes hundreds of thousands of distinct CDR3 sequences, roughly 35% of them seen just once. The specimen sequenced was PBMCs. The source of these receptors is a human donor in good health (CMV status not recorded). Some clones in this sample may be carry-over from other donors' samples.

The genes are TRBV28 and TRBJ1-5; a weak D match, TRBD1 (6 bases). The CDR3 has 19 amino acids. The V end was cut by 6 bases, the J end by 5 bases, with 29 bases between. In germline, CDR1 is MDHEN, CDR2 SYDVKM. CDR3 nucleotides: TGTGCCAGCAGAGGAGAAGTGGAGAGCAGGACAGTACGGGATCAGCCCCAGCATTTT. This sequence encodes CASRGEVESRTVRDQPQHF.

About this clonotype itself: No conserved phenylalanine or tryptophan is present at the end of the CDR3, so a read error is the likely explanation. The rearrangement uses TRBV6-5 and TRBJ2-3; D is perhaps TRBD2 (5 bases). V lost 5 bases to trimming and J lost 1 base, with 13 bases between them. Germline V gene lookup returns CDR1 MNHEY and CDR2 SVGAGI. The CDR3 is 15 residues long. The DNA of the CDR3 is TGTGCCAGCAGTCAATCCTTTAGCGGCACAGATACGCAGTATTTG. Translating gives CASSQSFSGTDTQYL.

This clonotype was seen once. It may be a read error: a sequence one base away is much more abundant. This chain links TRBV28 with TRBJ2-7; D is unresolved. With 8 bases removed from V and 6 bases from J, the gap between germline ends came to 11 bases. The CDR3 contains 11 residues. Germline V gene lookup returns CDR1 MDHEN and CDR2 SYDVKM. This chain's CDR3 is CASQQAREQYF. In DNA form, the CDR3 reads TGTGCCAGCCAACAAGCTCGCGAGCAGTACTTC. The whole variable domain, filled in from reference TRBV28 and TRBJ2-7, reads DVKVTQSSRYLVKRTGEKVFLECVQDMDHENMFWYRQDPGLGLRLIYFSYDVKMKEKGDIPEGYSVSREKKERFSLILESASTNQTSMYLCASQQAREQYFGPGTRLTVT.

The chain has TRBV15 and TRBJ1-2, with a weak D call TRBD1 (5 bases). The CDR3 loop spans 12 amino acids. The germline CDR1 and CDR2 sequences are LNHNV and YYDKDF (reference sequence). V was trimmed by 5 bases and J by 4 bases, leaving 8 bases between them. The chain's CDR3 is CATSDSIYGYTF. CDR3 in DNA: TGTGCCACCAGCGACAGCATCTATGGCTACACCTTC.

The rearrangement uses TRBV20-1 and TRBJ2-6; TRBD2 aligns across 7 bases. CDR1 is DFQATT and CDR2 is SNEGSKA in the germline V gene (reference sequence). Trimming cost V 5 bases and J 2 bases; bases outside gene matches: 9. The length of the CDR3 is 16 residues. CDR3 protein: CSARFGGVAGANVLTF. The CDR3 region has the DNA TGCAGTGCTCGTTTTGGGGGGGTCGCTGGGGCCAACGTCCTGACTTTC.

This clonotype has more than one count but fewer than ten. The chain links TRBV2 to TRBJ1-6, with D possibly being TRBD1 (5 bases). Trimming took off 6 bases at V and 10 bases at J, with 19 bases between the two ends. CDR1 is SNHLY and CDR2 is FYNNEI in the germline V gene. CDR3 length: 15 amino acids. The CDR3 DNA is TGTGCCAGCAGGGTTACCGGGACCAGAGACTCACCCCTCCACTTT. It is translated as CASRVTGTRDSPLHF. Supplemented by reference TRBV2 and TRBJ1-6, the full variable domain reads EPEVTQTPSHQVTQMGQEVILRCVPISNHLYFYWYRQILGQKVEFLVSFYNNEISEKSEIFDDQFSVERPDGSNFTLKIRSTKLEDSAMYFCASRVTGTRDSPLHFGNGTRLTVT.

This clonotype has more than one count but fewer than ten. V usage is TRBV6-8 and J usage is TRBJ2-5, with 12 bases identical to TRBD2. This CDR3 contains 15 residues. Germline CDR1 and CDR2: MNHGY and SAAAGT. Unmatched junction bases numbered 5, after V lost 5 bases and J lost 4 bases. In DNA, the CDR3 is TGTGCCAGCAGTCGTCTAGCGGGGGGGCGAGAGACCCAGTACTTC. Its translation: CASSRLAGGRETQYF.

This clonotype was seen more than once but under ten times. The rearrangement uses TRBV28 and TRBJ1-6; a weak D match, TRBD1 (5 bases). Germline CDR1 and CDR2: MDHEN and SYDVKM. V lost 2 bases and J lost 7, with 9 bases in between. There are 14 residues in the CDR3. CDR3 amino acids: CASSLGGTNSPLHF. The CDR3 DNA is TGTGCCAGCAGTTTAGGGGGGACGAATTCACCCCTCCACTTT.

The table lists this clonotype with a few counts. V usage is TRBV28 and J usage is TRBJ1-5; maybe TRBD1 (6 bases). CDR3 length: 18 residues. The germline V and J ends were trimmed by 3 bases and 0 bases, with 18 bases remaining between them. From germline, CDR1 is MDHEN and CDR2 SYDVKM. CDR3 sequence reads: CASSFGGGGQPSNQPQHF. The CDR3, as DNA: TGTGCCAGCAGTTTCGGGGGGGGCGGACAACCTAGCAATCAGCCCCAGCATTTT. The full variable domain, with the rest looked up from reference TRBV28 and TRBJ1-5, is DVKVTQSSRYLVKRTGEKVFLECVQDMDHENMFWYRQDPGLGLRLIYFSYDVKMKEKGDIPEGYSVSREKKERFSLILESASTNQTSMYLCASSFGGGGQPSNQPQHFGDGTRLSIL.

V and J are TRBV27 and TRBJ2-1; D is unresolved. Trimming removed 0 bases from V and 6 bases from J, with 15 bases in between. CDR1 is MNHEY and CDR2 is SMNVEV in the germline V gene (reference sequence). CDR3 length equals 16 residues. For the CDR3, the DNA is TGTGCCAGCAGTTTATCCCCACCCCGCCAAGGCAATGAGCAGTTCTTC. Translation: CASSLSPPRQGNEQFF.

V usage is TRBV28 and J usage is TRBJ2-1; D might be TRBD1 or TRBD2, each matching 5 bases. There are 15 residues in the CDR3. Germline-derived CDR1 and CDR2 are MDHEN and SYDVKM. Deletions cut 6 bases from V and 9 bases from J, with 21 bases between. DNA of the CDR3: TGTGCCAGCAGCCGGCCGGGACGGGGAGTGAGTGAGCAGTTCTTC. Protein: CASSRPGRGVSEQFF.

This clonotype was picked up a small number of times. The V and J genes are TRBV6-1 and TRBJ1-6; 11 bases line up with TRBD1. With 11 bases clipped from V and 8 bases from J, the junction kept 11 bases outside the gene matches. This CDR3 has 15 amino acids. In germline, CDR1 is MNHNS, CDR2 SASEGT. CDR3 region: CAVHRDRGFYSPLHF. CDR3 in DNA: TGTGCCGTACACCGGGACAGGGGGTTTTATTCACCCCTCCACTTT.

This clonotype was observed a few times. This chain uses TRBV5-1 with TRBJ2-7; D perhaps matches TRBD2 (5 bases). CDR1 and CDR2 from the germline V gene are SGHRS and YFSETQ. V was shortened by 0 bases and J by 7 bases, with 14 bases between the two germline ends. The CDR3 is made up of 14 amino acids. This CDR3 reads CASSLAPEAVEQYF. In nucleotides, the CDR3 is TGCGCCAGCAGCTTGGCCCCGGAGGCCGTAGAGCAGTACTTC. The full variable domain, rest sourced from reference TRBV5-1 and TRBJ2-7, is KAGVTQTPRYLIKTRGQQVTLSCSPISGHRSVSWYQQTPGQGLQFLFEYFSETQRNKGNFPGRFSGRQFSNSRSEMNVSTLELGDSALYLCASSLAPEAVEQYFGPGTRLTVT.

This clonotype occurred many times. The CDR3 DNA follows: TGCGCCAGCAGCTTGACTCCCGCCGGCTCCTACAATGAGCAGTTCTTC. Its protein product is CASSLTPAGSYNEQFF. The chain carries TRBV5-1 and TRBJ2-1, with D unresolved. The CDR3 contains 16 residues. From germline, CDR1 is SGHRS and CDR2 YFSETQ. V was cut by 1 base and J by 0 bases, with 11 bases left in between.

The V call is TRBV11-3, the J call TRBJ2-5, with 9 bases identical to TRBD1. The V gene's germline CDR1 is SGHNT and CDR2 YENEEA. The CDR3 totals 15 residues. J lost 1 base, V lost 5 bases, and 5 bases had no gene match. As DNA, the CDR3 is TGTGCCAGCAGCACACAGACAGGGGGCCAAGAGACCCAGTACTTC. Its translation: CASSTQTGGQETQYF.

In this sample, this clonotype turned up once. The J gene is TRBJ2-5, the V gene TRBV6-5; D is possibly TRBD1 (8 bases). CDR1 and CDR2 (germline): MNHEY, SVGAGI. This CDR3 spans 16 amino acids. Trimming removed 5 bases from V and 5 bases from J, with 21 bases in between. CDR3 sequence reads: CASSQDRVKGGETQYF. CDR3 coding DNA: TGTGCCAGCAGTCAGGACAGGGTAAAGGGGGGGGAGACCCAGTACTTC.

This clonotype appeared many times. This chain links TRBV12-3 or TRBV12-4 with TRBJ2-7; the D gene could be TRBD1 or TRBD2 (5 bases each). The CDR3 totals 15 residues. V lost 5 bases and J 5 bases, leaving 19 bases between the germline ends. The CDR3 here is CASSPDSPLVDEQYF. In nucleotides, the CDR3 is TGTGCCAGCAGTCCCGACAGTCCACTAGTAGACGAGCAGTACTTC.

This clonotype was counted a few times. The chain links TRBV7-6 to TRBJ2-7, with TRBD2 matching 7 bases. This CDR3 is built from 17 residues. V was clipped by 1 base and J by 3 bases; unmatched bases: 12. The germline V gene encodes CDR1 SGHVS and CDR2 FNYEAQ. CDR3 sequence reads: CASSLDFPGRGVYEQYF. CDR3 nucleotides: TGTGCCAGCAGCTTAGACTTTCCGGGCCGGGGGGTCTACGAGCAGTACTTC.

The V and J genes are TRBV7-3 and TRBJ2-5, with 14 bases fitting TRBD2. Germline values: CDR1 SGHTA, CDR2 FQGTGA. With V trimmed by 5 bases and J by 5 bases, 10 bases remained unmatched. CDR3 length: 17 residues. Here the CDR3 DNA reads TGTGCCAGCAGCCCTATGGGACTAGCGGGGGTCTATGAGACCCAGTACTTC. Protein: CASSPMGLAGVYETQYF. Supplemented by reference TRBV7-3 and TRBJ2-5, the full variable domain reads GAGVSQTPSNKVTEKGKYVELRCDPISGHTALYWYRQSLGQGPEFLIYFQGTGAADDSGLPNDRFFAVRPEGSVSTLKIQRTERGDSAVYLCASSPMGLAGVYETQYFGPGTRLLVL.

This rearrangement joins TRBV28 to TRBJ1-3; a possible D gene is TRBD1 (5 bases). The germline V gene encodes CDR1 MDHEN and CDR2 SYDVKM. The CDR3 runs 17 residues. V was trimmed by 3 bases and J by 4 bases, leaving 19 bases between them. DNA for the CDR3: TGTGCCAGCAGTTTCCCTCCAGGGAGTGAGCGGGGAAACACCATATATTTT. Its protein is CASSFPPGSERGNTIYF.

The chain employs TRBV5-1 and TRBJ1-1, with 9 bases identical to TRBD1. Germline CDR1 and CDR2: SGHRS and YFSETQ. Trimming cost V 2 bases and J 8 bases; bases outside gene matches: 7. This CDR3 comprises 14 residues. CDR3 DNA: TGCGCCAGCAGCTTTGGACAGGGGACAGCCGAAGCTTTCTTT. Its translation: CASSFGQGTAEAFF.

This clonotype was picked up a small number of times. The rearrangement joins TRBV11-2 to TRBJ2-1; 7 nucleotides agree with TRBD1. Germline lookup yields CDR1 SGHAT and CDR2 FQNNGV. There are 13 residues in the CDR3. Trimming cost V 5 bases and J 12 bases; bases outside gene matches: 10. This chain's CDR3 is CASSPNRGGGQFF. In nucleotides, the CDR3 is TGTGCCAGCAGCCCCAACAGGGGCGGAGGGCAGTTCTTC.